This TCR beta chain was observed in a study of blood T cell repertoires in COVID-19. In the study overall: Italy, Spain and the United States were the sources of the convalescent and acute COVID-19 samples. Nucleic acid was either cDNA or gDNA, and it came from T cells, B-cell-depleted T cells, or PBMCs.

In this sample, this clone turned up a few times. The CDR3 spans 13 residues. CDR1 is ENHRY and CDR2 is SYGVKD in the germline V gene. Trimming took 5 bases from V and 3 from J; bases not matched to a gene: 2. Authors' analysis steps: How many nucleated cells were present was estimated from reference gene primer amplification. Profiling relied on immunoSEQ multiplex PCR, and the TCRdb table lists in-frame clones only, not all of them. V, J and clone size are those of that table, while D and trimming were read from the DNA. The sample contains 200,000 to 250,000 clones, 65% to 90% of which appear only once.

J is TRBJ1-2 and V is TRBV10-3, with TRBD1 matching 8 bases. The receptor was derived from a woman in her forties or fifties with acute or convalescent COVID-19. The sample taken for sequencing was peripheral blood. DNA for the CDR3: TGTGCCATCAGTTCGGACAGGGACTATGGCTACACCTTC. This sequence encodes CAISSDRDYGYTF.